This T cell receptor (beta chain) was retrieved from a study of T cell responses to AZD1222 COVID-19 vaccine listed by TCRdb under 2021. Broadly, across the study: TCR sequencing was performed for about 250 trial participants, of whom some 200 were given two doses of AZD1222 and 26 were given two doses of MenACWY control vaccine. Trial participants were enrolled by age into 18-55, 56-69 and 70-plus year subgroups, with roughly 150, 30 and 60 TCR-sequenced participants respectively.

The CDR3 regions of human TCRbeta chains were analyzed by immunosequencing. Under the source paper's analysis protocol: TCRs in the repertoires were compared against a reference library of SARS-CoV-2-specific TCRs that had been generated with the MIRA antigen-specificity platform. Breadth was defined as the fraction of unique TCRs that were SARS-CoV-2-associated. Depth was defined as the fraction of total T cells that were SARS-CoV-2-associated. Using the MIRA data, each spike-specific TCR was assigned both to the spike region to which the TCR was reactive and to a CD4 or CD8 class. Log10-transformed breadth and depth values were compared by one-way ANOVA with Sidak's multiple comparisons tests. TCRdb mirrors the immuneACCESS table, restricted to in-frame sequences. Some clones are absent from its copies; in checked studies, under half trace to an unresolved V gene, and the reason for the others is unknown. V and J calls and clone size follow that table, whereas D and trimming were derived from the DNA. Counted in this sample were about 56,000 clones; 70% to 80% of them appeared once. Jointly, the top ten make up about 5% of the sample.

The time point label, as the study defines it: about 28 days (+/-7) after the second vaccine dose. Because spike-specific TCR depth and breadth did not differ between the two schedules, AZD1222 recipients who got a second dose at roughly 4 weeks were pooled with those who got a second dose at roughly 12 weeks. Vaccinee samples came from UK trials COV001 and COV002, including a single-blind randomized controlled phase 2/3 trial of AZD1222 (ChAdOx1 nCoV-19) in healthy adults. Trial participant PBMC samples were collected at day 0 and day 28 after the second dose for TCRbeta chain sequencing. The study at large found these results: Participants were mostly white British, with more females than males. The authors suggested clonal diversity may have been underestimated. Reportedly, almost half of the unique spike-specific TCRs recognized epitopes lying outside the regions that are mutated in the B.1.351 and B.1.1.7 variants. In the small 56-69-year group, the increase in depth fell short of significance, most likely because of low power. CD4 TCRs associated with the vaccine covered the entire spike protein, and the dominant responses were in regions 160-218 and 743-854. After two AZD1222 doses, spike-specific TCR breadth and depth were significantly higher than at day 0 and than in MenACWY recipients. Only a handful of AZD1222 recipients were SARS-CoV-2 seropositive at baseline, limiting conclusions about previously exposed vaccinees. Because no day 14 peak-response samples were available, the repertoires could be characterized only after the peak T cell response.

A note on this clone: Its antigen is not yet known. Per-base quality was not reported, and no clone a single base away is much larger than it.

This TCR came from an adult who received the AZD1222 COVID-19 vaccine. This sample comprised peripheral blood, obtained 28 days after the second AZD1222 dose.

The CDR3: CASSYAGATYEQYF. The DNA sequence reads TGTGCCAGCAGTTATGCGGGGGCGACTTACGAGCAGTACTTC. This chain joins TRBV6-6 to TRBJ2-7, and perhaps TRBD2 as D gene, on 7 matching bases. CDR1 and CDR2, looked up from the germline V gene (reference sequence), are MNHNY and SVGAGI. V sheds 3 bases and J sheds 4 bases, leaving 13 bases between their ends. The CDR3, from cysteine to phenylalanine, totals 14 residues. The kept DNA is CDR3 alone, 42 bases in frame from the first base.